This TCR beta chain was documented in a study of CD8 T cells in ankylosing spondylitis. General study results and limits: A TCR beta motif of 7 to 9 highly homologous variants seemed to mark ankylosing spondylitis blood.

This clonotype was observed at least ten times. Its antigen is not identified. Molecular-barcoded quantitative 5'-RACE produced these TCR beta libraries. Each CDR3 protein is one row after TCRdb ran MiXCR on the 5' RACE reads. The data show some 120,000 distinct CDR3 sequences, around 7% seen once. This CDR3 region has 15 residues. Trimming removed 7 bases from V and 0 bases from J, with 13 bases in between. The sample was blood, either unsorted or a sorted T cell fraction (not recorded which). The sequence was collected from a male donor with ankylosing spondylitis or in good health (not recorded which). The gene calls are TRBV12-3 or TRBV12-4 and TRBJ2-1, with D uncertain. The chain's CDR3 is CASIPDLSSYNEQFF. CDR3 in DNA: TGTGCCAGCATCCCGGACCTGAGCTCCTACAATGAGCAGTTCTTC.